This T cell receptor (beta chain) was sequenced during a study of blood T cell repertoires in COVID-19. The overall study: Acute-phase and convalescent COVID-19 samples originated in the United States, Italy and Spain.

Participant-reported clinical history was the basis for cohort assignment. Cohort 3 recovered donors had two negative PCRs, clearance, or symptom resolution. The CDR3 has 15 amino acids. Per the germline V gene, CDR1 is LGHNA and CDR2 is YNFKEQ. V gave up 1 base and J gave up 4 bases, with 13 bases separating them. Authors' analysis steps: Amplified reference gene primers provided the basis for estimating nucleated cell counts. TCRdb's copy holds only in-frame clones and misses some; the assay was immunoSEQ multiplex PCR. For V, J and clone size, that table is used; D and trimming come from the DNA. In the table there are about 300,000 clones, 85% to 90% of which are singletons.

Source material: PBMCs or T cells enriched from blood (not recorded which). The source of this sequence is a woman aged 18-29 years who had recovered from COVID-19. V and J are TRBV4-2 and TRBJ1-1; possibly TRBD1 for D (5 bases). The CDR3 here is CASSQGAAGGTEAFF. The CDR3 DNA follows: TGTGCCAGCAGCCAAGGGGCAGCCGGGGGCACTGAAGCTTTCTTT.